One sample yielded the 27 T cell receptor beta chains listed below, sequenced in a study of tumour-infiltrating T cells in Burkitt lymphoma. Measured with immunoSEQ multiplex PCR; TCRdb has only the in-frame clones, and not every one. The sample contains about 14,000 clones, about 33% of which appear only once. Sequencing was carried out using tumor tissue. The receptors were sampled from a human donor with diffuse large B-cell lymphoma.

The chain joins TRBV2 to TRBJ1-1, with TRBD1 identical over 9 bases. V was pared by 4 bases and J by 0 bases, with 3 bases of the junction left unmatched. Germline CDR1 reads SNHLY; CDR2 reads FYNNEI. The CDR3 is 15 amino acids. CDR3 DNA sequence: TGTGCCAGCAGTGCCACAGGGGGCATGAACACTGAAGCTTTCTTT. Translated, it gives CASSATGGMNTEAFF.

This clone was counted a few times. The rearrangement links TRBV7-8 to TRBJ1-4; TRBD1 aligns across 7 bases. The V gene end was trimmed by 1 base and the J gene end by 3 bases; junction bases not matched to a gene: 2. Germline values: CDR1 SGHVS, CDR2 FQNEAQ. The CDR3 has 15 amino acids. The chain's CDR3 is CASSLGGTANEKLFF. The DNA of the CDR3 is TGTGCCAGCAGCTTAGGAGGGACAGCTAATGAAAAACTGTTTTTT.

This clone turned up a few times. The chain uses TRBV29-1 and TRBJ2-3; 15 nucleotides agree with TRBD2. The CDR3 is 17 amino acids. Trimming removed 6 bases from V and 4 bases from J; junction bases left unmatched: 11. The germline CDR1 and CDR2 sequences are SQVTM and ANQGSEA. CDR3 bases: TGCAGCGTCGACGGACTAGCGGGAGGGCGGCACGCAGATACGCAGTATTTT. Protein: CSVDGLAGGRHADTQYF.

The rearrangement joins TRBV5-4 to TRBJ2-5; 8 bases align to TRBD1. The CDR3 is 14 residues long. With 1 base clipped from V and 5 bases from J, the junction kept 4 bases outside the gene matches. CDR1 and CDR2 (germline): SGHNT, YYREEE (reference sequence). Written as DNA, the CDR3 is TGTGCCAGCAGCTTGCAGGGGGCGCGGGAGACCCAGTACTTC. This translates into CASSLQGARETQYF.

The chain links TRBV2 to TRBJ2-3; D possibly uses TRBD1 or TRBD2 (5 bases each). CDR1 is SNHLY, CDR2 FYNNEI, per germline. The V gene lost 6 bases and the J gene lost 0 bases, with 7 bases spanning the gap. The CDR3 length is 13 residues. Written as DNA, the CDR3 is TGTGCCAGCAGGGGGGATAGCACAGATACGCAGTATTTT. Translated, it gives CASRGDSTDTQYF. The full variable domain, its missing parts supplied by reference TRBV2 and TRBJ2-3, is EPEVTQTPSHQVTQMGQEVILRCVPISNHLYFYWYRQILGQKVEFLVSFYNNEISEKSEIFDDQFSVERPDGSNFTLKIRSTKLEDSAMYFCASRGDSTDTQYFGPGTRLTVL.

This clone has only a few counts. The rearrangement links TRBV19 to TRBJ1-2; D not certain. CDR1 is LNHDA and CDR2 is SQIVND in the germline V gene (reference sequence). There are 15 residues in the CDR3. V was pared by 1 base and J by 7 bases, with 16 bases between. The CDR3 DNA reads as TGTGCCAGTAGTATAGGGGCCAGGAGCATTATTGGCTACACCTTC. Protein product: CASSIGARSIIGYTF.

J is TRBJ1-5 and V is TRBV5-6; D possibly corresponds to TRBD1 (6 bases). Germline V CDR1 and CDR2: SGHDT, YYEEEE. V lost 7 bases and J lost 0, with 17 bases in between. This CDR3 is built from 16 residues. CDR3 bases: TGTGCCAGCTCCGAGTGGGGGCGCGGTAGCAATCAGCCCCAGCATTTT. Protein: CASSEWGRGSNQPQHF.

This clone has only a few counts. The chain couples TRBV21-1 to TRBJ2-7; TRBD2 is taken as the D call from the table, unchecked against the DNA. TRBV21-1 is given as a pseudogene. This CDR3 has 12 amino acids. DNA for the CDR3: TGTGCCAGCAGCAAGAGAGTCCACGAGCAGTACTTC. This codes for CASSKRVHEQYF.

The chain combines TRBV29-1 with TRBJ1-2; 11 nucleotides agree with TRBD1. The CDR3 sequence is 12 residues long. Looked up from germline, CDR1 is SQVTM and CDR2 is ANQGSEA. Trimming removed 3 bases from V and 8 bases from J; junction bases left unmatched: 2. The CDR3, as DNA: TGCAGCGTTGAGGACAGGGGGCTCGGCTACACCTTC. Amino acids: CSVEDRGLGYTF.

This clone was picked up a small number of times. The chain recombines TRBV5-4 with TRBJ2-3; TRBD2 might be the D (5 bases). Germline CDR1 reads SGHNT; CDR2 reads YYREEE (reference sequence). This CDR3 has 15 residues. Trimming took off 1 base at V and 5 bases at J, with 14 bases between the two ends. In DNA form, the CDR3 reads TGTGCCAGCAGCTTGTCAGCCTCACGGGGAGATACGCAGTATTTT. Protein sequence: CASSLSASRGDTQYF. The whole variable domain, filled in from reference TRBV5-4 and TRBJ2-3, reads ETGVTQSPTHLIKTRGQQVTLRCSSQSGHNTVSWYQQALGQGPQFIFQYYREEENGRGNFPPRFSGLQFPNYSSELNVNALELDDSALYLCASSLSASRGDTQYFGPGTRLTVL.

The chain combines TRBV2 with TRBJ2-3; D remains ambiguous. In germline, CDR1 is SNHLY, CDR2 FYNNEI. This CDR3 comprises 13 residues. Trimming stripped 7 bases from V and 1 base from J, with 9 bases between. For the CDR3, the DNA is TGTGCCAGCAAAAATTCTGGCACAGATACGCAGTATTTT. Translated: CASKNSGTDTQYF.

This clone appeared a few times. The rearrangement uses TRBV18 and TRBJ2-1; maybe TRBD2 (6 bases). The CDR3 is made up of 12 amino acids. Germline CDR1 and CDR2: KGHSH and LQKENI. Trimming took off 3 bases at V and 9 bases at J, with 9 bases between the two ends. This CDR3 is CASSPGGGEQFF. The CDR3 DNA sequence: TGTGCCAGCTCACCTGGGGGAGGTGAGCAGTTCTTC.

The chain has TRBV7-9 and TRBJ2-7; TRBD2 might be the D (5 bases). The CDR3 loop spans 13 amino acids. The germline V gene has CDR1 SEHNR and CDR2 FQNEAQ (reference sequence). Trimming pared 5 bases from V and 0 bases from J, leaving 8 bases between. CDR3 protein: CASSPSGSYEQYF. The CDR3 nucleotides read TGTGCCAGCAGCCCCAGCGGCTCCTACGAGCAGTACTTC.

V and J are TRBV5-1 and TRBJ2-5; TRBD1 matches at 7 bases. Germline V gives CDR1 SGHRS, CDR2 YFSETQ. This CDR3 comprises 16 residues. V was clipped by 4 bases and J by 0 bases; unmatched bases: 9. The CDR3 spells CASSPTYRGNQETQYF. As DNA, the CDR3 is TGCGCCAGCAGCCCAACCTACAGGGGCAACCAAGAGACCCAGTACTTC.

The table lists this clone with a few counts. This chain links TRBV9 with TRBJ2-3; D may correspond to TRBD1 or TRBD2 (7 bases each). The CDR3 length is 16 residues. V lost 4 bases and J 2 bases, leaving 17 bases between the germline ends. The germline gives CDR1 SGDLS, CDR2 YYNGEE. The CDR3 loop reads CASSSQGEGLTDTQYF. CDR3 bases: TGTGCCAGCAGCTCTCAGGGGGAGGGTCTCACAGATACGCAGTATTTT.

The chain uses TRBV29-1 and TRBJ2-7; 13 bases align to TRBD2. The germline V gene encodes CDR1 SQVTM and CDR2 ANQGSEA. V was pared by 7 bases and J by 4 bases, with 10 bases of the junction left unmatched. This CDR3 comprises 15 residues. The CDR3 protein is CSADDGTSGKYEQYF. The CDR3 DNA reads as TGCAGCGCGGACGACGGGACTAGCGGGAAGTACGAGCAGTACTTC.

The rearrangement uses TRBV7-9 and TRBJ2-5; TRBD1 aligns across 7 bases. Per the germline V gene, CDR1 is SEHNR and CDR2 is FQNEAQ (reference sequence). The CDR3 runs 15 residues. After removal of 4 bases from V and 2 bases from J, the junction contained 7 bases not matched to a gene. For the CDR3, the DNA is TGTGCCAGCAGCTCTCGCGGACAGGATCAAGAGACCCAGTACTTC. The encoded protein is CASSSRGQDQETQYF.

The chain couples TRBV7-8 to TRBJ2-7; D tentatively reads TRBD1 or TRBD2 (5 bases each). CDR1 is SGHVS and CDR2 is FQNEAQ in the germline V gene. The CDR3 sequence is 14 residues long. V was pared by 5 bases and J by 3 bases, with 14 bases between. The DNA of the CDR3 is TGTGCCAGCAGCCTGGTGGGGACCCGCTACGAGCAGTACTTC. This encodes CASSLVGTRYEQYF. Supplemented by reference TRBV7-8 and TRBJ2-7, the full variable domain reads GAGVSQSPRYKVAKRGQDVALRCDPISGHVSLFWYQQALGQGPEFLTYFQNEAQLDKSGLPSDRFFAERPEGSVSTLKIQRTQQEDSAVYLCASSLVGTRYEQYFGPGTRLTVT.

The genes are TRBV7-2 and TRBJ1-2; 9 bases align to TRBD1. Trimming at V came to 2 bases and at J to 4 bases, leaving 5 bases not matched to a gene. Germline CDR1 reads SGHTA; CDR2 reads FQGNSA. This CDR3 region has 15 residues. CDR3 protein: CASSLIRTGAYGYTF. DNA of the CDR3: TGTGCCAGCAGCTTAATCCGGACAGGGGCCTATGGCTACACCTTC.

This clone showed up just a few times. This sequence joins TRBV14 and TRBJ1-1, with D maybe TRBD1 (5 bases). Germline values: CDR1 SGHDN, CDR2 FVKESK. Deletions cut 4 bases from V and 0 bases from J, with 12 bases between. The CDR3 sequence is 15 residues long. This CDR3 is CASSPWGSLNTEAFF. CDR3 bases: TGTGCCAGCAGCCCCTGGGGCAGTTTGAACACTGAAGCTTTCTTT. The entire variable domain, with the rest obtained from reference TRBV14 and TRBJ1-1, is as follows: EAGVTQFPSHSVIEKGQTVTLRCDPISGHDNLYWYRRVMGKEIKFLLHFVKESKQDESGMPNNRFLAERTGGTYSTLKVQPAELEDSGVYFCASSPWGSLNTEAFFGQGTRLTVV.

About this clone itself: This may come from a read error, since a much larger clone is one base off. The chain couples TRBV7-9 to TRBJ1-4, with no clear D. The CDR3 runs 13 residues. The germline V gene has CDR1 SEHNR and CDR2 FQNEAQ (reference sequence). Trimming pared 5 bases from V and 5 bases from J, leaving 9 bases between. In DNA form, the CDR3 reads TGTGCCAGCAGCCCCAAAAGGAATGAAAAACTGTTTTTT. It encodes CASSPKRNEKLFF.

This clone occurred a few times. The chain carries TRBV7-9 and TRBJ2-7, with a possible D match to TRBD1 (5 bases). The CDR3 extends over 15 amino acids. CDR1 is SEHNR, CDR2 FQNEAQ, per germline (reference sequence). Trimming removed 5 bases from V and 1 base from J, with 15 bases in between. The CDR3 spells CASSPEGVRSYEQYF. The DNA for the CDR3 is TGTGCCAGCAGCCCCGAAGGGGTGAGATCCTACGAGCAGTACTTC. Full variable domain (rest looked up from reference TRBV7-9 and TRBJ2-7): DTGVSQNPRHKITKRGQNVTFRCDPISEHNRLYWYRQTLGQGPEFLTYFQNEAQLEKSRLLSDRFSAERPKGSFSTLEIQRTEQGDSAMYLCASSPEGVRSYEQYFGPGTRLTVT.

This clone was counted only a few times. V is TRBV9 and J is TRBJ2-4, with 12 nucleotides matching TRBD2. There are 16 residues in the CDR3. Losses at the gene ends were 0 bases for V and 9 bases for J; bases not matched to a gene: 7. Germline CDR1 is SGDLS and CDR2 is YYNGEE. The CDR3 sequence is CASSVGLTSGSSIQYF. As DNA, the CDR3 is TGTGCCAGCAGCGTAGGTCTGACTAGCGGGAGCTCCATTCAGTACTTC.

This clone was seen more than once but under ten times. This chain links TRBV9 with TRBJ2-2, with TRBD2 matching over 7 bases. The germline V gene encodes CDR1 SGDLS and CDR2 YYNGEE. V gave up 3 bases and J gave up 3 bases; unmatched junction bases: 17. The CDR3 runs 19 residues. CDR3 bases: TGTGCCAGCAGCGCAGACCTAAAGGCGGGAGTACTGGACACCGGGGAGCTGTTTTTT. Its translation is CASSADLKAGVLDTGELFF.

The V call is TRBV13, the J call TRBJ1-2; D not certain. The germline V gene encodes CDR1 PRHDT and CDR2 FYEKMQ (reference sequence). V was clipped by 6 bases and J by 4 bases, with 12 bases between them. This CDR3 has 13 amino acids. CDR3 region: CASRYGRFYGYTF. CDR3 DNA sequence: TGTGCCAGCAGATATGGACGCTTCTATGGCTACACCTTC.

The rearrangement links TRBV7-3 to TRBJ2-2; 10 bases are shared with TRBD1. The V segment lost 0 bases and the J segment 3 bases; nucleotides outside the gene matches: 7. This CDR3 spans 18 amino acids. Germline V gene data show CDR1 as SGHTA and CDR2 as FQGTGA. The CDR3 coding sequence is TGTGCCAGCAGCTTAACCCTCCGGGGGACAGGGGACACCGGGGAGCTGTTTTTT. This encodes CASSLTLRGTGDTGELFF.

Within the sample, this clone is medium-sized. The CDR3 here is CASSEDVGSEAFF. CDR3 in DNA: TGTGCCAGCAGCGAGGACGTCGGCTCTGAAGCTTTCTTT. The chain couples TRBV9 to TRBJ1-1, with no clear D. V was trimmed by 3 bases and J by 6 bases, leaving 12 bases between them. Germline-derived CDR1 and CDR2 are SGDLS and YYNGEE. This CDR3 is 13 amino acids long.